This TCR beta chain was documented in a study of T cell responses to AZD1222 COVID-19 vaccine. About the study: Second-dose timings of about 4 or about 12 weeks were pooled.

Assay: immunoSEQ multiplex PCR; the TCRdb copy retains only in-frame clones and omits some. The sample carries 90,000 to 120,000 clones, about 90% recorded once. Study-wide findings and caveats: Clonal diversity may have been underestimated, and the donors were mostly white British, with more females than males. Elevations in Spike-specific TCR breadth and depth followed administration of two AZD1222 doses. Just a handful of people given AZD1222 tested seropositive at baseline.

Germline V gives CDR1 MNHEY, CDR2 SVGAGI. J lost 5 bases, V lost 6 bases, and 3 bases had no gene match. This CDR3 is 12 amino acids long. As regards this clone: Its target is not known.

Sample: peripheral blood, taken on day 0 of AZD1222 vaccination. The sequence was collected from an adult in good health. The genes are TRBV6-5 and TRBJ2-5; 7 bases map to TRBD1. CDR3 DNA: TGTGCCAGCAGACGACAGGGTGAGACCCAGTACTTC. This translates into CASRRQGETQYF.